Below are 21 T cell receptor beta chains sequenced from a single sample in a study of cytomegalovirus exposure and HLA in healthy donors. PCR primers comprised 60 Vbeta and 13 Jbeta primers. Using immunoSEQ multiplex PCR, the repertoire was profiled, and TCRdb retains in-frame clones only, with some absent. The sample contains roughly 150,000 clones, 75% to 90% of which appear only once. Sequenced sample: PBMCs. The receptors come from a woman aged 18-30 years in good health and CMV-seronegative.

V gene TRBV4-1 combines with J gene TRBJ1-1, with D unresolved. This CDR3 is built from 14 residues. V lost 4 bases and J lost 1, with 10 bases in between. Per the germline V gene, CDR1 is MGHRA and CDR2 is YSYEKL. The CDR3: CASSRGDRNTEAFF. The CDR3 nucleotides read TGCGCCAGCAGCCGCGGGGATAGGAACACTGAAGCTTTCTTT.

The chain couples TRBV2 to TRBJ2-7; TRBD1 matches 8 bases. The CDR3 contains 15 residues. Germline V gene data show CDR1 as SNHLY and CDR2 as FYNNEI. Trimming removed 8 bases from V and 0 bases from J; junction bases left unmatched: 9. CDR3 amino acids: CASRLGQGASYEQYF. The CDR3 DNA sequence: TGTGCCAGCCGCCTGGGGCAGGGGGCCTCCTACGAGCAGTACTTC.

V usage is TRBV14 and J usage is TRBJ1-1; D is possibly TRBD1 (6 bases). Trimming removed 0 bases at V and 6 bases at J, with 17 bases between. This CDR3 comprises 16 residues. Germline CDR1 SGHDN, CDR2 FVKESK. CDR3 in amino acids: CASSQDLGGLVSEAFF. CDR3 DNA: TGTGCCAGCAGCCAAGATCTGGGGGGGCTCGTCTCTGAAGCTTTCTTT.

This clone was detected only a few times. The chain couples TRBV27 to TRBJ2-6; 9 bases match TRBD2. CDR3 length equals 17 residues. Germline loops: CDR1 MNHEY, CDR2 SMNVEV (reference sequence). V lost 1 base to trimming and J lost 3 bases; unmatched junction nucleotides: 4. The CDR3 DNA is TGTGCCAGCAGTTTATTTAGCGGGAGTAGTGGGGCCAACGTCCTGACTTTC. Residues: CASSLFSGSSGANVLTF.

This clone was recorded once. V and J are TRBV29-1 and TRBJ2-3, with TRBD1 matching 10 bases. V lost 2 bases to trimming and J lost 4 bases; unmatched junction nucleotides: 6. Germline CDR1 SQVTM, CDR2 ANQGSEA. The CDR3 extends over 15 amino acids. CDR3 loop: CSVERDRGQADTQYF. The CDR3 nucleotides are TGCAGCGTTGAAAGAGACAGGGGGCAGGCAGATACGCAGTATTTT.

The gene calls are TRBV5-4 and TRBJ2-7; 7 nucleotides agree with TRBD2. The germline V gene has CDR1 SGHNT and CDR2 YYREEE (reference sequence). V shed 0 bases and J 0 bases; nucleotides not matched to a gene: 3. The CDR3 is 15 amino acids. DNA of the CDR3: TGTGCCAGCAGCTTGGGTAGCGGGCGCTCCTACGAGCAGTACTTC. This encodes CASSLGSGRSYEQYF. The variable domain in full, completed from reference TRBV5-4 and TRBJ2-7, reads ETGVTQSPTHLIKTRGQQVTLRCSSQSGHNTVSWYQQALGQGPQFIFQYYREEENGRGNFPPRFSGLQFPNYSSELNVNALELDDSALYLCASSLGSGRSYEQYFGPGTRLTVT.

On this clone: Other nucleotide sequences from this sample produce the same CDR3. This chain uses TRBV9 with TRBJ1-1; D is uncertain. The V gene's germline CDR1 is SGDLS and CDR2 YYNGEE. The CDR3 contains 15 residues. V was cut by 0 bases and J by 4 bases, with 13 bases left in between. CDR3 in amino acids: CASSVGGGSSTEAFF. The DNA of the CDR3 is TGTGCCAGCAGCGTAGGAGGCGGCAGCAGCACTGAAGCTTTCTTT.

The V gene is TRBV7-9, the J gene TRBJ1-4; D not certain. Deletions cut 5 bases from V and 0 bases from J, with 13 bases between. Looked up from germline, CDR1 is SEHNR and CDR2 is FQNEAQ (reference sequence). This CDR3 is built from 16 residues. CDR3 loop: CASSHEGRATNEKLFF. The DNA for the CDR3 is TGTGCCAGCAGCCACGAAGGGAGAGCAACTAATGAAAAACTGTTTTTT.

This CDR3 reads CASSVYPGGSNTEAFF. The CDR3 DNA follows: TGTGCCAGCAGCGTATACCCAGGGGGTTCCAACACTGAAGCTTTCTTT. V usage is TRBV9 and J usage is TRBJ1-1, with 7 positions matching TRBD1. The CDR3 has 16 residues. With 1 base clipped from V and 2 bases from J, the junction kept 8 bases outside the gene matches. Germline-derived CDR1 and CDR2 are SGDLS and YYNGEE. The variable domain in full, with the rest retrieved from reference TRBV9 and TRBJ1-1, is DSGVTQTPKHLITATGQRVTLRCSPRSGDLSVYWYQQSLDQGLQFLIQYYNGEERAKGNILERFSAQQFPDLHSELNLSSLELGDSALYFCASSVYPGGSNTEAFFGQGTRLTVV.

The chain employs TRBV5-1 and TRBJ2-1; D ambiguous. The CDR3 length is 11 residues. V was clipped by 4 bases and J by 5 bases, with 4 bases between them. Per germline, CDR1 SGHRS and CDR2 YFSETQ. CDR3 DNA: TGCGCCAGCAGCAGCAACAATGAGCAGTTCTTC. This gives the protein CASSSNNEQFF. Supplemented by reference TRBV5-1 and TRBJ2-1, the full variable domain reads KAGVTQTPRYLIKTRGQQVTLSCSPISGHRSVSWYQQTPGQGLQFLFEYFSETQRNKGNFPGRFSGRQFSNSRSEMNVSTLELGDSALYLCASSSNNEQFFGPGTRLTVL.

As regards this clone: The sample has other DNA sequences that encode this CDR3 too. This CDR3 reads CASSLGRDRGLNTEAFF. Here the CDR3 DNA reads TGTGCCAGCAGCCTAGGTAGGGACAGGGGATTGAACACTGAAGCTTTCTTT. V is TRBV11-2 and J is TRBJ1-1, with 10 bases identical to TRBD1. CDR3 length: 17 residues. CDR1 and CDR2 (germline): SGHAT, FQNNGV. V dropped 5 bases and J dropped 0; count of bases not matched to a gene: 9.

The V and J genes are TRBV5-4 and TRBJ1-1; the match to TRBD1 covers 9 bases. J gave up 4 bases and V 4 bases, and 8 bases lay outside the gene matches. The germline CDR1 and CDR2 sequences are SGHNT and YYREEE (reference sequence). This CDR3 comprises 15 residues. The CDR3 loop is CASSAGQGIGTEAFF. In DNA form, the CDR3 reads TGTGCCAGCAGCGCCGGACAGGGGATTGGCACTGAAGCTTTCTTT.

The rearrangement uses TRBV5-1 and TRBJ2-7; perhaps TRBD1 as D (6 bases). The CDR3 runs to 13 residues. Trimming pared 5 bases from V and 4 bases from J, leaving 13 bases between. Germline CDR1 SGHRS, CDR2 YFSETQ. CDR3 nucleotides: TGCGCCAGCAGTCCCCCGGACAGTTACGAGCAGTACTTC. It is translated as CASSPPDSYEQYF.

This clone is a singleton in its sample. V and J are TRBV27 and TRBJ1-1, with 8 bases identical to TRBD1. After removal of 4 bases from V and 1 base from J, the junction contained 5 bases not matched to a gene. The V gene's germline CDR1 is MNHEY and CDR2 SMNVEV (reference sequence). The CDR3 runs 15 residues. This chain's CDR3 is CASSYDRGGNTEAFF. The CDR3 nucleotides are TGTGCCAGCAGTTATGACAGGGGAGGGAACACTGAAGCTTTCTTT.

This sequence joins TRBV5-1 and TRBJ2-2; tentative D call: TRBD2 (7 bases). Germline V gene sequence: CDR1 SGHRS, CDR2 YFSETQ. V lost 0 bases and J lost 4, with 16 bases in between. The CDR3 is made up of 17 amino acids. CDR3 region: CASSLDIRGGRTGELFF. The CDR3 bases are TGCGCCAGCAGCTTGGACATTAGGGGGGGGCGCACCGGGGAGCTGTTTTTT.

The V call is TRBV14, the J call TRBJ1-1; 8 bases align to TRBD1. Germline loops: CDR1 SGHDN, CDR2 FVKESK. The CDR3 is 16 residues long. With V trimmed by 3 bases and J by 1 base, 7 bases remained unmatched. The CDR3 coding sequence is TGTGCCAGCAGCCAGGACGCCGGGACAGGGAACACTGAAGCTTTCTTT. Protein sequence: CASSQDAGTGNTEAFF. The variable domain in full, completed from reference TRBV14 and TRBJ1-1, reads EAGVTQFPSHSVIEKGQTVTLRCDPISGHDNLYWYRRVMGKEIKFLLHFVKESKQDESGMPNNRFLAERTGGTYSTLKVQPAELEDSGVYFCASSQDAGTGNTEAFFGQGTRLTVV.

The chain combines TRBV30 with TRBJ1-1, with TRBD1 matching 7 bases. The CDR3 is 12 amino acids. Germline assignment: CDR1 GTSNPN and CDR2 SVGIG (reference sequence). Trimming cost V 6 bases and J 5 bases; bases outside gene matches: 6. CDR3 loop: CACNRGGTEAFF. The CDR3 DNA follows: TGTGCCTGTAACAGGGGTGGAACTGAAGCTTTCTTT.

CDR3 loop: CASSLRGRGLAGETQYF. CDR3 coding DNA: TGTGCCAGCAGCTTAAGGGGAAGGGGACTAGCGGGGGAGACCCAGTACTTC. The V and J genes are TRBV7-9 and TRBJ2-5, with TRBD2 matching over 13 bases. The CDR3 is made up of 17 amino acids. Germline V lookup: CDR1 SEHNR, CDR2 FQNEAQ (reference sequence). V gave up 2 bases and J gave up 5 bases; unmatched junction bases: 8.

The chain carries TRBV5-1 and TRBJ2-1, with 9 bases that match TRBD2. V dropped 3 bases and J dropped 10; count of bases not matched to a gene: 5. The V gene's germline CDR1 is SGHRS and CDR2 YFSETQ. CDR3 length: 13 amino acids. As DNA, the CDR3 is TGCGCCAGCAGCTATAGCGGGAGTGAGGAGCAGTTCTTC. This gives the protein CASSYSGSEEQFF.

This chain connects TRBV19 to TRBJ2-2, with a possible D match to TRBD1 (5 bases). CDR1 and CDR2 (germline): LNHDA, SQIVND (reference sequence). This CDR3 region has 15 residues. Between the trimmed V and J ends, which lost 1 base and 5 bases, there was a span of 11 bases. The DNA for the CDR3 is TGTGCCAGTAGTATAGTTAGGGGCTTGACCGGGGAGCTGTTTTTT. It yields the protein CASSIVRGLTGELFF.

The V gene is TRBV21-1, the J gene TRBJ1-3; the table's D call, TRBD1, was not checked against the DNA. TRBV21-1 is a known pseudogene. The CDR3 consists of 17 residues. CDR3: CASSKAVRGVSGNTIYF. The DNA for the CDR3 is TGTGCCAGCAGCAAAGCGGTCAGGGGCGTCTCTGGAAACACCATATATTTT.